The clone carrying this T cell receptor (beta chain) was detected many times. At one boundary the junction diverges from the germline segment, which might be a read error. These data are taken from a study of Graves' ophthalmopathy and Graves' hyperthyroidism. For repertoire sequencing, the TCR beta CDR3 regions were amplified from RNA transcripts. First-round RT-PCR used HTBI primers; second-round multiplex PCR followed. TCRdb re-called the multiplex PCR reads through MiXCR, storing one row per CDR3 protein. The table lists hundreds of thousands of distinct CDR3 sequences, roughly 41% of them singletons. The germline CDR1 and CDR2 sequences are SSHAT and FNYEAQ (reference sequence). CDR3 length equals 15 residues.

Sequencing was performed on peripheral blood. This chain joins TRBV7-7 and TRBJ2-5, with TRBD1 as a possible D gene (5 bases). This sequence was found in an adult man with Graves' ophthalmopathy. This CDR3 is CASSAQDTQGETQYF. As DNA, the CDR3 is TGTGCTAGCAGCGCCCAGGACACCCAGGGAGAGACCCAGTACTTC.